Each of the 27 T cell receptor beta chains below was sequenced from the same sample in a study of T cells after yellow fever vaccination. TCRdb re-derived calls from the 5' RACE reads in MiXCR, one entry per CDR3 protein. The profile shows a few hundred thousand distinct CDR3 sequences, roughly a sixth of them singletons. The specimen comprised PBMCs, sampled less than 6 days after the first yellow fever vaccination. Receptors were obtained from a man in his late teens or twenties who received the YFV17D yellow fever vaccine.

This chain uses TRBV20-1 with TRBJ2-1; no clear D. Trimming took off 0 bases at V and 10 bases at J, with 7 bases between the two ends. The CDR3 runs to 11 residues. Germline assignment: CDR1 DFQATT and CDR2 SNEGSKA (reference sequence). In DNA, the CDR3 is TGCAGTGCTAGAGATCCAGCCGAGCAGTTCTTC. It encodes CSARDPAEQFF.

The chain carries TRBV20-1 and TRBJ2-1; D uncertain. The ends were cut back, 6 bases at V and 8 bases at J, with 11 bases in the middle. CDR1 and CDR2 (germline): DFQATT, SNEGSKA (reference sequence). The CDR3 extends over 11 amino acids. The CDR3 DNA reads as TGCAGTGCGTCTAGTGTTGATGAGCAGTTCTTC. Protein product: CSASSVDEQFF.

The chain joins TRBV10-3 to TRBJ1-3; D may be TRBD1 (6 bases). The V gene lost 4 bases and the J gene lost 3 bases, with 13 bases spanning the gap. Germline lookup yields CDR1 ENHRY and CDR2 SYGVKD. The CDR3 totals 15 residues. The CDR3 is CAISASGHRGNTIYF. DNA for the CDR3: TGTGCCATCAGTGCCTCGGGACACCGTGGAAACACCATATATTTT.

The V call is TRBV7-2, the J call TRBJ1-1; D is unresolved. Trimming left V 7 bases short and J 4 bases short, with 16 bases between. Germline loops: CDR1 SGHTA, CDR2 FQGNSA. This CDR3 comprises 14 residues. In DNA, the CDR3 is TGTGCCAGCAATGATGGTATTTTGGGCACTGAAGCTTTCTTT. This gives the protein CASNDGILGTEAFF. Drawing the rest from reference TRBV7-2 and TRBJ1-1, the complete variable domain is GAGVSQSPSNKVTEKGKDVELRCDPISGHTALYWYRQSLGQGLEFLIYFQGNSAPDKSGLPSDRFSAERTGGSVSTLTIQRTQQEDSAVYLCASNDGILGTEAFFGQGTRLTVV.

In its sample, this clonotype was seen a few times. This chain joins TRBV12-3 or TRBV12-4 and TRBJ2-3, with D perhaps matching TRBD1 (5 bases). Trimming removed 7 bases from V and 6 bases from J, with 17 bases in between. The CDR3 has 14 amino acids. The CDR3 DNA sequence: TGTGCCAGCACGAGAGAAAATGCAGGGGATACGCAGTATTTT. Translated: CASTRENAGDTQYF.

In nucleotides, the CDR3 is TGCAGTGCTCCTTCGGGACAGGACACAGATACGCAGTATTTT. It codes for CSAPSGQDTDTQYF. This rearrangement joins TRBV20-1 to TRBJ2-3; TRBD1 matches 8 bases. Unmatched junction bases numbered 6, after V lost 5 bases and J lost 2 bases. The germline CDR1 and CDR2 sequences are DFQATT and SNEGSKA (reference sequence). The CDR3 covers 14 residues.

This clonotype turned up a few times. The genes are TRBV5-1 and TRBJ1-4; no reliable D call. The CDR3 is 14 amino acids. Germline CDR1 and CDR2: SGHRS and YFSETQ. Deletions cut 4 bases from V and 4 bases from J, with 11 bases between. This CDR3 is CASSRRPDNEKLFF. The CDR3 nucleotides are TGCGCCAGCAGCCGGAGACCCGATAATGAAAAACTGTTTTTT.

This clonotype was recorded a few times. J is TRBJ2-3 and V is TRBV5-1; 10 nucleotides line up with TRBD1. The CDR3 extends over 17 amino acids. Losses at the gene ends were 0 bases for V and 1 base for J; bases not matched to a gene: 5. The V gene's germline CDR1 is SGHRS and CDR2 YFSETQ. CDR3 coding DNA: TGCGCCAGCAGCTTGGACGCCGGGACAGGGGGCACAGATACGCAGTATTTT. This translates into CASSLDAGTGGTDTQYF.

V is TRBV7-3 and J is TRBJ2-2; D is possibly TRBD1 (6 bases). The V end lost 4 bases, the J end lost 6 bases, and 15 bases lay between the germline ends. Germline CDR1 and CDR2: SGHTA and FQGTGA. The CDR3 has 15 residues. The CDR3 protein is CASSSPGHGSGELFF. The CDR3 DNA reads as TGTGCCAGCAGCTCTCCGGGACACGGGTCCGGGGAGCTGTTTTTT.

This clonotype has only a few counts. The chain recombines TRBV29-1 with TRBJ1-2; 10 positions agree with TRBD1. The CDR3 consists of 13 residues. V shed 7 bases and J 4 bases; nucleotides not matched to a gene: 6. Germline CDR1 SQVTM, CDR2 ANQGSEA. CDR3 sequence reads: CSATWTGGYGYTF. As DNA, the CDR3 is TGCAGCGCAACCTGGACAGGGGGCTATGGCTACACCTTC.

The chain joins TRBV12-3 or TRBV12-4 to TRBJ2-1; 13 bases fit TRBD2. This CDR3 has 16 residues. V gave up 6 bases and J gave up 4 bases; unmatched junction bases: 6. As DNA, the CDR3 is TGTGCCAGCAGGCATACTAGCGGGGGGGCTTACAATGAGCAGTTCTTC. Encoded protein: CASRHTSGGAYNEQFF.

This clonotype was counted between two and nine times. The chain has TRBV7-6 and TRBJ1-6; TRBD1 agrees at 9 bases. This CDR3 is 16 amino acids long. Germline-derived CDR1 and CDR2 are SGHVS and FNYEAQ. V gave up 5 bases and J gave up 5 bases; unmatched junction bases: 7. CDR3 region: CASSRRDRAHNSPLHF. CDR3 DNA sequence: TGTGCCAGCAGCCGAAGGGACAGGGCCCATAATTCACCCCTCCACTTT.

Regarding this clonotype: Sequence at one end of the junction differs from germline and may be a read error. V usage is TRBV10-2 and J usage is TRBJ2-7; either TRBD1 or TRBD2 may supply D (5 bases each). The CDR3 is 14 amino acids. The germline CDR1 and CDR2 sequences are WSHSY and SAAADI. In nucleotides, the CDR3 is TGCGCCAGCGGTGAGGGGCTGCCCTCCTACGAGCAGTACTTC. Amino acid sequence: CASGEGLPSYEQYF.

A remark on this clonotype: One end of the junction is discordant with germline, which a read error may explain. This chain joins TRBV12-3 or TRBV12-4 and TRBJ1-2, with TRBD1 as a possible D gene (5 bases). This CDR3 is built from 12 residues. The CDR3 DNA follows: TGTGCCAGCAGTTTATGGGGGAAGGGCTACTCCTTC. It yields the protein CASSLWGKGYSF.

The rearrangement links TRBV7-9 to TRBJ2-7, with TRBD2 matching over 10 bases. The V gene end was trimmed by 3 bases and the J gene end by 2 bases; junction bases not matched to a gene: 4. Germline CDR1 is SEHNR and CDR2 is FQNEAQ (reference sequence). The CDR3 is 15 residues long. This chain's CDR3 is CASSFRSGGPYEQYF. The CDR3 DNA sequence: TGTGCCAGCAGCTTTCGTAGCGGGGGGCCCTACGAGCAGTACTTC. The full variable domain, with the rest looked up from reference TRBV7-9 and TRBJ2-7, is DTGVSQNPRHKITKRGQNVTFRCDPISEHNRLYWYRQTLGQGPEFLTYFQNEAQLEKSRLLSDRFSAERPKGSFSTLEIQRTEQGDSAMYLCASSFRSGGPYEQYFGPGTRLTVT.

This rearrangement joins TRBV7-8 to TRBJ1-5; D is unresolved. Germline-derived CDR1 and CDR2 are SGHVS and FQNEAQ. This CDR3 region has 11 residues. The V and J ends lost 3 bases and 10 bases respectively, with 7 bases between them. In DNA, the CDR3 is TGTGCCAGCAGCTTGGTCGGACCCCAGCATTTT. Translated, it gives CASSLVGPQHF.

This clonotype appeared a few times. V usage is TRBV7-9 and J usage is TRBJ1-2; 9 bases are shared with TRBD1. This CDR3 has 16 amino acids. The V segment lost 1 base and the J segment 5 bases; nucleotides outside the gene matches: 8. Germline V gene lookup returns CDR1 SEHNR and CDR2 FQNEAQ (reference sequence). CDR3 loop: CASSLGSGQGFYGYTF. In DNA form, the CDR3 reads TGTGCCAGCAGCTTAGGTTCGGGACAGGGATTTTATGGCTACACCTTC.

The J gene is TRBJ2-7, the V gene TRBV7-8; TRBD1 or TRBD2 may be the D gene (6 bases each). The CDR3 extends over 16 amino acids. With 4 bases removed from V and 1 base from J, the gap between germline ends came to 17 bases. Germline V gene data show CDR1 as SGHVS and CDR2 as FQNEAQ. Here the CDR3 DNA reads TGTGCCAGCAGCTCCCTTGCGGGACAACTGTCCTACGAGCAGTACGTC. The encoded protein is CASSSLAGQLSYEQYV.

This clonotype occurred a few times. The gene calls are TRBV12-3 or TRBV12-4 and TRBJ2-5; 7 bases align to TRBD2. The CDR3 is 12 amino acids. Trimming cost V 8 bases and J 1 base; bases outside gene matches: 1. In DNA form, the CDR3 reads TGTGCCAGCGGGGGGGTCCAAGAGACCCAGTACTTC. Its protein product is CASGGVQETQYF.

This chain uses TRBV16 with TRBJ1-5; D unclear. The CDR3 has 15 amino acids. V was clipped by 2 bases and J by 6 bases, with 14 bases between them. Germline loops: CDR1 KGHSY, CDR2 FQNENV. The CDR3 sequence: CASSQVRPVPQPQHF. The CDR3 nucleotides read TGTGCCAGCAGCCAAGTTCGTCCGGTGCCTCAGCCCCAGCATTTT.

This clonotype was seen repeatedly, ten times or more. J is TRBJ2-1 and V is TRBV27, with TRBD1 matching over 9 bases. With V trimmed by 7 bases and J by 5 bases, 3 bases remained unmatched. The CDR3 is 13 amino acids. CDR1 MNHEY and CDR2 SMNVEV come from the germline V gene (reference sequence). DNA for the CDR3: TGTGCCAGCACCGGGACAGGGAACAATGAGCAGTTCTTC. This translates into CASTGTGNNEQFF.

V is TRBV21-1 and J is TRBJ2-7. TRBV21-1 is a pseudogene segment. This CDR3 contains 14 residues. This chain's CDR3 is CASSKDNYSYEQYF. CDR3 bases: TGTGCCAGCAGCAAAGATAACTACTCCTACGAGCAGTACTTC.

The CDR3 DNA sequence: TGTGCCAGCAGTCTGCCCGGGACGGAAAAAGAGACCCAGTACTTC. It translates to CASSLPGTEKETQYF. The chain carries TRBV28 and TRBJ2-5; D assignment may be TRBD1 or TRBD2 (5 bases each). Germline V CDR1 and CDR2: MDHEN, SYDVKM. The ends were cut back, 5 bases at V and 3 bases at J, with 16 bases in the middle. This CDR3 spans 15 amino acids.

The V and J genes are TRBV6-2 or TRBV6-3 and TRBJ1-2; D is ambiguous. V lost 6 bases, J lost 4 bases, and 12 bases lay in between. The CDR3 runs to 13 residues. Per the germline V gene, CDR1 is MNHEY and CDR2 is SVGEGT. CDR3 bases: TGTGCCAGCAGAGAAAACATCATCTATGGCTACACCTTC. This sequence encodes CASRENIIYGYTF.

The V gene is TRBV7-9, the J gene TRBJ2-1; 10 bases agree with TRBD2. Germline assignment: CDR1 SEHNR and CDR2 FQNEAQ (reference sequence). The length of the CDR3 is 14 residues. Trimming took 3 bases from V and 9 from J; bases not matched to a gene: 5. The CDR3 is CASSLGLASLEQFF. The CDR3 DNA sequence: TGTGCCAGCAGCTTGGGACTAGCGTCCCTTGAGCAGTTCTTC.

The CDR3 reads CASSLSYGLANTDTQYF. The CDR3 bases are TGTGCCAGCAGCTTGAGTTACGGACTAGCGAATACAGATACGCAGTATTTT. The rearrangement links TRBV5-6 to TRBJ2-3, with 9 bases identical to TRBD2. Germline V CDR1 and CDR2: SGHDT, YYEEEE. The CDR3 is made up of 17 amino acids. Trimming cost V 1 base and J 3 bases; bases outside gene matches: 9.

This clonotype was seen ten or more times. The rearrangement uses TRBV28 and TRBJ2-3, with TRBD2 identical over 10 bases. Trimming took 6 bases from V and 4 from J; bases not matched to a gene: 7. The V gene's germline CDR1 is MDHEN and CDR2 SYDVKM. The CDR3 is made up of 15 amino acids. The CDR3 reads CASSLSGGAADTQYF. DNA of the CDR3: TGTGCCAGCAGCCTCAGCGGGGGGGCCGCAGATACGCAGTATTTT.